This entry is about one T cell receptor (beta chain). No antigen is known for it. A CD45RO-CCR7+CD27+CD95- phenotype identified naive CD8+ T cells. UMI-labeled TRB cDNA libraries were prepared by 5' RACE. TCRdb re-called the 5' RACE reads and catalogs CDR3 proteins one per entry, DNA excluded. This listing includes about 50,000 distinct CDR3 sequences. Germline loops: CDR1 MGHRA, CDR2 YSYEKL. This CDR3 has 12 residues. The data belong to a study of CXCR3-negative and CXCR3-positive naive CD8 T cells. Study outcomes and limitations: With CXCR3 expression partially decreased after cryopreservation, most assays relied on fresh PBMCs. Naive CXCR3-positive and CXCR3-negative cells shared TRBV-TRBJ usage; memory cells diverged.

The chain has TRBV4-1 and TRBJ2-1; TCRdb reports TRBD1, a call that lacks DNA to check it against. Material: naive CXCR3- CD8+ T cells from blood. Subset reported: CD45RO-CCR7+CD27+CD95- naive CD8+ T cells lacking CXCR3 (TNR3-). The receptor was derived from a human donor in good health. Some clones in this sample may be carry-over from other donors' samples. CDR3 loop: CASSHRGYEQFF.